The rows below give T cell receptor beta chains drawn from one sample of a study of CD8+CD57+ T cells in acquired aplastic anemia. TCRdb ran MiXCR on the reads and lists one entry per CDR3 protein. Of about 120,000 distinct CDR3 sequences listed, 55% to 70% were seen once; the top ten hold 25% to 35%. Sequencing used sorted CD4+, CD8+, or CD8+CD57+ T cells (not recorded which) from PBMCs. These receptors came from a human donor with aplastic anemia. The CDR3 runs from the conserved cysteine through the conserved F or W. Fields, in order: CDR3 DNA, CDR3 protein, D gene, CDR3 length, V gene, J gene, clone size. A D gene is named only where the DNA matches it firmly. Rows may omit the clone size; those that give it use once, few, many or a size class.

CDR3 DNA: TGTGCCAGCAGCTACGGACAAGTCATTAATGAAAAACTGTTTTTT
CDR3 protein: CASSYGQVINEKLFF
D gene: -
CDR3 length: 15
V gene: TRBV7-3
J gene: TRBJ1-4
clone size: -

CDR3 DNA: TGTGCCATCAGTGAGTCAGTTGGAAACACCATATATTTT
CDR3 protein: CAISESVGNTIYF
D gene: -
CDR3 length: 13
V gene: TRBV10-3
J gene: TRBJ1-3
clone size: -

CDR3 DNA: TGTGCCAGTAGTACCGGACAGGGTCAGAATGAAAAACTGTTTTTT
CDR3 protein: CASSTGQGQNEKLFF
D gene: TRBD1
CDR3 length: 15
V gene: TRBV19
J gene: TRBJ1-4
clone size: -

CDR3 DNA: TGCGCCAGCAGCTTGGGGCAGGGTTCAGCCGAGCAGTACTTC
CDR3 protein: CASSLGQGSAEQYF
D gene: -
CDR3 length: 14
V gene: TRBV5-1
J gene: TRBJ2-7
clone size: -

CDR3 DNA: TGTGCCACCAGTGATTTCGGAGGAGATAATGAAAAACTGTTTTTT
CDR3 protein: CATSDFGGDNEKLFF
D gene: -
CDR3 length: 15
V gene: TRBV24-1
J gene: TRBJ1-4
clone size: -

CDR3 DNA: TGCAGTGCTAGCGGCGTCAAAGAGACCCAGTACTTC
CDR3 protein: CSASGVKETQYF
D gene: -
CDR3 length: 12
V gene: TRBV20-1
J gene: TRBJ2-5
clone size: -

CDR3 DNA: TGTGCCAGCAGTGAATTGTGGGATTCCTACAATGAGCAGTTCTTC
CDR3 protein: CASSELWDSYNEQFF
D gene: -
CDR3 length: 15
V gene: TRBV6-1
J gene: TRBJ2-1
clone size: many

CDR3 DNA: TGCAGTGCTAGGTGGATCTCAGATACGCAGTATTTT
CDR3 protein: CSARWISDTQYF
D gene: -
CDR3 length: 12
V gene: TRBV20-1
J gene: TRBJ2-3
clone size: -

CDR3 DNA: TGTGCCAGCAGTTTATCCGGGCGGGAAGCTTTCTTT
CDR3 protein: CASSLSGREAFF
D gene: -
CDR3 length: 12
V gene: TRBV27
J gene: TRBJ1-1
clone size: few

CDR3 DNA: TGTGCCAGCAGCGTAGGTCGGGCTAGCGGGGGAGGGGAGACCCAGTACTTC
CDR3 protein: CASSVGRASGGGETQYF
D gene: TRBD2
CDR3 length: 17
V gene: TRBV11-1
J gene: TRBJ2-5
clone size: -

CDR3 DNA: TGTGCCAGCAGTACGGGACCCGGGGCGTACAATGAGCAGTTCTTC
CDR3 protein: CASSTGPGAYNEQFF
D gene: -
CDR3 length: 15
V gene: TRBV2
J gene: TRBJ2-1
clone size: once

CDR3 DNA: TGTGCCAGCAGCTTAGTAGGCAGTAACACTGAAGCTTTCTTT
CDR3 protein: CASSLVGSNTEAFF
D gene: -
CDR3 length: 14
V gene: TRBV11-2
J gene: TRBJ1-1
clone size: many

CDR3 DNA: TGTGCCAGCAGCTTAGGGGGAATTTGGACTGAAGCTTTCTTT
CDR3 protein: CASSLGGIWTEAFF
D gene: -
CDR3 length: 14
V gene: TRBV7-8
J gene: TRBJ1-1
clone size: many

CDR3 DNA: -
CDR3 protein: CASSSSYRGRQETQYF
D gene: -
CDR3 length: 16
V gene: TRBV12-3/TRBV12-4
J gene: TRBJ2-5
clone size: -

CDR3 DNA: TGTGCCAGCAGTTACCGGAGCCAGGCAGATACGCAGTATTTT
CDR3 protein: CASSYRSQADTQYF
D gene: -
CDR3 length: 14
V gene: TRBV7-2
J gene: TRBJ2-3
clone size: -

CDR3 DNA: TGCGCCAGCAGCTTGGAACAGGGTAGGAACACTGAAGCTTTCTTT
CDR3 protein: CASSLEQGRNTEAFF
D gene: -
CDR3 length: 15
V gene: TRBV5-1
J gene: TRBJ1-1
clone size: many

CDR3 DNA: TGTGCTAGAGACCGGGACAGCTATCAGCCCCAGCATTTT
CDR3 protein: CARDRDSYQPQHF
D gene: TRBD1
CDR3 length: 13
V gene: TRBV2
J gene: TRBJ1-5
clone size: -

CDR3 DNA: TGTGCCACCTCCCGGGACAGGGCCGGAGTTACTGAAGCTTTCTTT
CDR3 protein: CATSRDRAGVTEAFF
D gene: TRBD1
CDR3 length: 15
V gene: TRBV24-1
J gene: TRBJ1-1
clone size: few

CDR3 DNA: TGTGCCAGCAGTAGACAGGGGGTGGGGGATGAGCAGTTCTTC
CDR3 protein: CASSRQGVGDEQFF
D gene: TRBD1
CDR3 length: 14
V gene: TRBV2
J gene: TRBJ2-1
clone size: once

CDR3 DNA: TGTGCCAGCAGAACCACCGGAGAGACCCAGTACTTC
CDR3 protein: CASRTTGETQYF
D gene: -
CDR3 length: 12
V gene: TRBV2
J gene: TRBJ2-5
clone size: -

CDR3 DNA: TGCGCCAGCAGCCATGTTAGGGATACGCAGTATTTT
CDR3 protein: CASSHVRDTQYF
D gene: -
CDR3 length: 12
V gene: TRBV4-1
J gene: TRBJ2-3
clone size: -

CDR3 DNA: TGTGCCAGCAGTCAATTAACTGGGTACAATGAGCAGTTCTTC
CDR3 protein: CASSQLTGYNEQFF
D gene: -
CDR3 length: 14
V gene: TRBV28
J gene: TRBJ2-1
clone size: -

CDR3 DNA: TGTGCCAGCACCCCCGGGACAGGAAGACTCTATGGCTACACCTTC
CDR3 protein: CASTPGTGRLYGYTF
D gene: TRBD1
CDR3 length: 15
V gene: TRBV7-3
J gene: TRBJ1-2
clone size: -

CDR3 DNA: TGTGCCAGCAGCCCTTCCAGTACGGTCAGCCTAGAGCCTTCTCCTAACTATGGCTACACCTTC
CDR3 protein: CASSPSSTVSLEPSPNYGYTF
D gene: -
CDR3 length: 21
V gene: TRBV4-2
J gene: TRBJ1-2
clone size: -

CDR3 DNA: TGTGCCAGTAGTATTATGGGGGTCCCAGATACGCAGTATTTT
CDR3 protein: CASSIMGVPDTQYF
D gene: -
CDR3 length: 14
V gene: TRBV19
J gene: TRBJ2-3
clone size: many

CDR3 DNA: TGTGCCACCAGCCCCACCGGGGGTGCAAGCACAGATACGCAGTATTTT
CDR3 protein: CATSPTGGASTDTQYF
D gene: -
CDR3 length: 16
V gene: TRBV15
J gene: TRBJ2-3
clone size: -

CDR3 DNA: TGTGCCAGCAGTTACGGGCGGAGCGGGACCTTC
CDR3 protein: CASSYGRSGTF
D gene: -
CDR3 length: 11
V gene: TRBV6-2/TRBV6-3
J gene: TRBJ1-2
clone size: many

CDR3 DNA: TGTGCCAGCAGCTTACTCTACGAGCAGTACTTC
CDR3 protein: CASSLLYEQYF
D gene: -
CDR3 length: 11
V gene: TRBV7-2
J gene: TRBJ2-7
clone size: -

CDR3 DNA: TGCAGTGCTAGGGGGGCGTGGACTAGCGGGGGGACGCAAGAGACCCAGTACTTC
CDR3 protein: CSARGAWTSGGTQETQYF
D gene: TRBD2
CDR3 length: 18
V gene: TRBV20-1
J gene: TRBJ2-5
clone size: once

CDR3 DNA: TGTGCCAGCAGTCAACAGGGGTCTGGTTCACCCCTCCACTTT
CDR3 protein: CASSQQGSGSPLHF
D gene: TRBD1
CDR3 length: 14
V gene: TRBV2
J gene: TRBJ1-6
clone size: -

CDR3 DNA: TGTGCCAGCAGCCAAGACAGGCTGAACTATGGCTACACCTTC
CDR3 protein: CASSQDRLNYGYTF
D gene: -
CDR3 length: 14
V gene: TRBV16
J gene: TRBJ1-2
clone size: -

CDR3 DNA: TGTGCCAGCTCACCACCCGCCGGCTCCTACGAGCAGTACTTC
CDR3 protein: CASSPPAGSYEQYF
D gene: -
CDR3 length: 14
V gene: TRBV18
J gene: TRBJ2-7
clone size: many

CDR3 DNA: TGTGCCAGCAGCGCAGCAGGGGACTATGGCTACACCTTC
CDR3 protein: CASSAAGDYGYTF
D gene: -
CDR3 length: 13
V gene: TRBV5-6
J gene: TRBJ1-2
clone size: many

CDR3 DNA: TGTGCCAGCATCTCTTTACTTACCGGGACGTACACAGATACGCAGTATTTT
CDR3 protein: CASISLLTGTYTDTQYF
D gene: -
CDR3 length: 17
V gene: TRBV11-1
J gene: TRBJ2-3
clone size: few

CDR3 DNA: TGCAGGGGATTGGACAGGGCTTCCGATGAGCAGTTCTTC
CDR3 protein: CRGLDRASDEQFF
D gene: TRBD1
CDR3 length: 13
V gene: TRBV20-1
J gene: TRBJ2-1
clone size: -

CDR3 DNA: TGTGCCAGCAGCGTAGATTTAGATCTGAATGAGCAGTTCTTC
CDR3 protein: CASSVDLDLNEQFF
D gene: -
CDR3 length: 14
V gene: TRBV9
J gene: TRBJ2-1
clone size: -